The 18 T cell receptor beta chains in this list originate from one sample, sequenced in a study of T cell responses to AZD1222 COVID-19 vaccine. Some clones are missing from TCRdb's copy, which holds only in-frame ones; the method was immunoSEQ multiplex PCR. The profile shows 60,000 to 80,000 clones, around 81% of them singletons. Source: peripheral blood, taken 28 days after the second AZD1222 dose. These receptor sequences come from an adult who received the AZD1222 COVID-19 vaccine.

This clone was seen only a few times. The chain combines TRBV15 with TRBJ2-1; 7 bases map to TRBD2. V lost 3 bases to trimming and J lost 5 bases; unmatched junction nucleotides: 10. CDR3 length equals 16 residues. The germline V gene has CDR1 LNHNV and CDR2 YYDKDF (reference sequence). CDR3 nucleotide sequence: TGTGCCACCAGCAGTTGGGGAGGGAACGAGGACAATGAGCAGTTCTTC. Protein sequence: CATSSWGGNEDNEQFF. Full variable domain (remainder filled in from reference TRBV15 and TRBJ2-1): DAMVIQNPRYQVTQFGKPVTLSCSQTLNHNVMYWYQQKSSQAPKLLFHYYDKDFNNEADTPDNFQSRRPNTSFCFLDIRSPGLGDTAMYLCATSSWGGNEDNEQFFGPGTRLTVL.

The rearrangement joins TRBV28 to TRBJ1-5; 7 bases match TRBD1. This CDR3 has 16 residues. With V trimmed by 3 bases and J by 8 bases, 13 bases remained unmatched. Germline V gene sequence: CDR1 MDHEN, CDR2 SYDVKM. In nucleotides, the CDR3 is TGTGCCAGCAGTTTTCCATGGCAGGGGGGCTTCGAGCCCCAGCATTTT. Encoded protein: CASSFPWQGGFEPQHF.

V usage is TRBV19 and J usage is TRBJ2-1; D is uncertain. This CDR3 contains 12 residues. V lost 6 bases, J lost 6 bases, and 9 bases lay in between. The germline gives CDR1 LNHDA, CDR2 SQIVND (reference sequence). In DNA, the CDR3 is TGTGCCAGTAGCTGGGAATTCAATGAGCAGTTCTTC. It encodes CASSWEFNEQFF.

The sample holds one count of this clone. The genes are TRBV20-1 and TRBJ2-3, with a possible D match to TRBD2 (5 bases). Trimming removed 3 bases from V and 1 base from J, with 11 bases in between. CDR1 is DFQATT, CDR2 SNEGSKA, per germline (reference sequence). The CDR3 is 14 residues long. CDR3 coding DNA: TGCAGTGCTAGTTTCCTAGCCCGCACAGATACGCAGTATTTT. This sequence encodes CSASFLARTDTQYF.

The chain uses TRBV2 and TRBJ1-2; D is possibly TRBD1 (6 bases). V was cut by 7 bases and J by 7 bases, with 16 bases left in between. There are 13 residues in the CDR3. Germline CDR1 and CDR2: SNHLY and FYNNEI. The CDR3 loop is CASNEGDLGGYTF. In DNA form, the CDR3 reads TGTGCCAGCAACGAGGGGGACTTGGGTGGCTACACCTTC.

The CDR3 spells CASSLAGTGSHYEQYF. The CDR3 DNA is TGTGCCAGCAGCTTAGCCGGGACAGGGTCCCACTACGAGCAGTACTTC. V is TRBV7-8 and J is TRBJ2-7; 9 nucleotides agree with TRBD1. V shed 0 bases and J 3 bases; nucleotides not matched to a gene: 6. Germline loops: CDR1 SGHVS, CDR2 FQNEAQ. The CDR3 is 16 residues long.

This clone has more than one count but fewer than ten. This chain joins TRBV7-2 and TRBJ1-3; D is perhaps TRBD1 (5 bases). This CDR3 is 16 amino acids long. V lost 0 bases to trimming and J lost 0 bases, with 9 bases between them. Germline CDR1 reads SGHTA; CDR2 reads FQGNSA. This chain's CDR3 is CASSLAWGGSGNTIYF. The CDR3 region has the DNA TGTGCCAGCAGCTTAGCTTGGGGGGGCTCTGGAAACACCATATATTTT.

V is TRBV6-5 and J is TRBJ2-2, with 9 bases fitting TRBD2. Trimming removed 2 bases from V and 6 bases from J; junction bases left unmatched: 1. CDR3 length: 14 residues. Germline V gene lookup returns CDR1 MNHEY and CDR2 SVGAGI. The CDR3 DNA follows: TGTGCCAGCAGTTACGGGACTAGCCCCGGGGAGCTGTTTTTT. Translated, it gives CASSYGTSPGELFF.

V is TRBV11-3 and J is TRBJ2-5, with TRBD2 matching 7 bases. Germline V gene data show CDR1 as SGHNT and CDR2 as YENEEA. The CDR3 contains 13 residues. The junction had 6 bases not matched to a gene; V was cut back by 6 bases and J by 5 bases. CDR3 protein: CASRSSGEETQYF. In DNA, the CDR3 is TGTGCCAGCAGGTCCAGCGGGGAGGAGACCCAGTACTTC.

This rearrangement joins TRBV28 to TRBJ1-1; possibly TRBD1 for D (6 bases). V dropped 7 bases and J dropped 4 bases, with 19 bases sitting between them. The CDR3 extends over 15 amino acids. Per the germline V gene, CDR1 is MDHEN and CDR2 is SYDVKM. The CDR3 coding sequence is TGTGCCAGCATTCGTGCAGGGGCAGTCGGCACTGAAGCTTTCTTT. Its translation is CASIRAGAVGTEAFF.

J is TRBJ2-1 and V is TRBV5-1; unclear D gene. CDR1 is SGHRS, CDR2 YFSETQ, per germline. CDR3 length equals 14 residues. Trimming shortened V by 4 bases and J by 6 bases, and 14 bases separated the two germline ends. The DNA of the CDR3 is TGCGCCAGCAGCCCCGAATGGCAACCCAATGAGCAGTTCTTC. Its protein product is CASSPEWQPNEQFF.

The chain is built from TRBV5-4 and TRBJ1-5; possibly TRBD1 for D (5 bases). The germline V gene encodes CDR1 SGHNT and CDR2 YYREEE (reference sequence). V was clipped by 1 base and J by 4 bases, with 6 bases between them. The CDR3 is made up of 13 amino acids. The CDR3: CASSLQGNQPQHF. The DNA for the CDR3 is TGTGCCAGCAGCTTGCAGGGAAATCAGCCCCAGCATTTT. Supplemented by reference TRBV5-4 and TRBJ1-5, the full variable domain reads ETGVTQSPTHLIKTRGQQVTLRCSSQSGHNTVSWYQQALGQGPQFIFQYYREEENGRGNFPPRFSGLQFPNYSSELNVNALELDDSALYLCASSLQGNQPQHFGDGTRLSIL.

The CDR3 here is CASSSVQETQYF. CDR3 coding DNA: TGTGCCAGCAGTTCCGTCCAAGAGACCCAGTACTTC. V is TRBV27 and J is TRBJ2-5, with D unresolved. The CDR3 is made up of 12 amino acids. Germline CDR1 reads MNHEY; CDR2 reads SMNVEV (reference sequence). V was cut by 4 bases and J by 1 base, with 4 bases left in between.

The V call is TRBV11-2, the J call TRBJ1-3; 7 nucleotides align to TRBD1. The V and J ends lost 5 bases and 0 bases, in that order; junction bases with no gene match: 7. This CDR3 comprises 16 residues. In germline, CDR1 is SGHAT, CDR2 FQNNGV. This chain's CDR3 is CASSRGTADSGNTIYF. In DNA form, the CDR3 reads TGTGCCAGCAGCAGGGGGACAGCAGACTCTGGAAACACCATATATTTT.

In its sample, this clone was seen a few times. The V gene is TRBV13, the J gene TRBJ2-1, with 10 bases matching TRBD2. V was clipped by 5 bases and J by 4 bases; unmatched bases: 8. In germline, CDR1 is PRHDT, CDR2 FYEKMQ (reference sequence). The CDR3 covers 16 residues. The CDR3: CASSRPGTSVYNEQFF. CDR3 nucleotide sequence: TGTGCCAGCAGCAGACCCGGGACTAGCGTGTACAATGAGCAGTTCTTC.

This sequence joins TRBV6-5 and TRBJ1-6; 7 bases fit TRBD1. V lost 6 bases and J lost 6; bases outside the gene matches: 8. This CDR3 has 15 amino acids. Germline-derived CDR1 and CDR2 are MNHEY and SVGAGI. The CDR3 DNA is TGTGCCAGCAGAAAGACAGGGTCGAGTAATTCACCCCTCCACTTT. Translated: CASRKTGSSNSPLHF.

The genes are TRBV5-8 and TRBJ1-1; D is ambiguous. The V gene's germline CDR1 is SGHTS and CDR2 YDEGEE. The CDR3 length is 12 residues. V was cut by 1 base and J by 5 bases, with 6 bases left in between. CDR3 nucleotides: TGTGCCAGCAGCTTGCTAGCGACTGAAGCTTTCTTT. It specifies CASSLLATEAFF.

V usage is TRBV10-2 and J usage is TRBJ2-3; 11 positions match TRBD2. The ends lost 10 bases at V and 4 bases at J; junction bases unmatched: 7. CDR3 length: 14 amino acids. The germline V gene encodes CDR1 WSHSY and CDR2 SAAADI. The CDR3 sequence is CATRLAGMSDTQYF. CDR3 DNA sequence: TGCGCCACCAGACTAGCGGGGATGTCAGATACGCAGTATTTT.